One and the same sample provided the 25 T cell receptor beta chains below, sequenced in a study of shared clonotypes between healthy human individuals. The method was immunoSEQ multiplex PCR; TCRdb's version includes in-frame clones alone and lacks a portion of them. The sample has a few hundred thousand clones; roughly 97% are singletons. Material for sequencing was naive CD4+ T cells sorted from blood. Subset described: CD45RA+ positively selected. Every receptor here comes from a woman aged 30 to 39 in good health.

The chain couples TRBV19 to TRBJ2-1; 10 bases agree with TRBD2. CDR1 and CDR2 (germline): LNHDA, SQIVND (reference sequence). Trimming at V came to 6 bases and at J to 6 bases, leaving 8 bases not matched to a gene. This CDR3 contains 15 residues. CDR3 sequence: CASSSVASGSNEQFF. The CDR3 DNA follows: TGTGCCAGTAGCTCGGTAGCTAGCGGGAGCAATGAGCAGTTCTTC.

This clone was recorded once. Other DNA sequences of this sample code for an identical CDR3. This sequence joins TRBV18 and TRBJ2-5; no reliable D call. Trimming stripped 3 bases from V and 3 bases from J, with 8 bases between. There are 13 residues in the CDR3. Germline V gene data show CDR1 as KGHSH and CDR2 as LQKENI. This CDR3 reads CASSPGQKETQYF. DNA for the CDR3: TGTGCCAGCTCACCTGGGCAGAAAGAGACCCAGTACTTC.

V usage is TRBV10-3 and J usage is TRBJ2-7; TRBD2 matches at 13 bases. The CDR3 contains 15 residues. Trimming took 11 bases from V and 5 from J; bases not matched to a gene: 12. The germline V gene encodes CDR1 ENHRY and CDR2 SYGVKD. CDR3 sequence: CASSRTSGRVNEQYF. As DNA, the CDR3 is TGTGCCTCATCCCGGACTAGCGGGAGAGTCAACGAGCAGTACTTC.

The chain joins TRBV19 to TRBJ1-5, with D perhaps TRBD1 (6 bases). CDR1 is LNHDA and CDR2 is SQIVND in the germline V gene (reference sequence). Trimming removed 7 bases at V and 3 bases at J, with 19 bases between. The CDR3 is made up of 16 amino acids. For the CDR3, the DNA is TGTGCCAGTACTCCAACCGGCAGGACAGCCAATCAGCCCCAGCATTTT. This codes for CASTPTGRTANQPQHF.

The genes are TRBV6-1 and TRBJ1-1, with D tentatively TRBD1 (5 bases). Between the trimmed V and J ends, which lost 5 bases and 2 bases, there was a span of 9 bases. Germline V gene sequence: CDR1 MNHNS, CDR2 SASEGT. This CDR3 has 13 amino acids. The CDR3 DNA reads TGTGCCAGCAGTCAGGGACCCAACACTGAAGCTTTCTTT. This codes for CASSQGPNTEAFF.

The chain has TRBV28 and TRBJ1-5; D not resolved. This CDR3 contains 17 residues. Germline V gene lookup returns CDR1 MDHEN and CDR2 SYDVKM. V lost 6 bases and J lost 0, with 18 bases in between. DNA for the CDR3: TGTGCCAGCAGCACCCAAGGGTCGGTGGTTAGCAATCAGCCCCAGCATTTT. Translating gives CASSTQGSVVSNQPQHF.

The chain carries TRBV5-8 and TRBJ2-7, with a tentative D call TRBD1 (6 bases). Per the germline V gene, CDR1 is SGHTS and CDR2 is YDEGEE. The V end lost 0 bases, the J end lost 2 bases, and 12 bases lay between the germline ends. The CDR3 is 15 amino acids. CDR3 sequence: CASSLGSGVPYEQYF. The CDR3 region has the DNA TGTGCCAGCAGCTTGGGCTCAGGGGTTCCCTACGAGCAGTACTTC.

The CDR3 loop reads CASTGREPFGSEQYF. The CDR3 coding sequence is TGTGCCAGCACGGGGCGGGAGCCTTTTGGTAGCGAGCAGTACTTC. The chain has TRBV6-1 and TRBJ2-7; 7 nucleotides agree with TRBD2. Per the germline V gene, CDR1 is MNHNS and CDR2 is SASEGT. J was trimmed by 6 bases and V by 7 bases; bases with no gene match: 15. This CDR3 is 15 amino acids long.

The V and J genes are TRBV5-1 and TRBJ2-3, with 10 nucleotides matching TRBD2. The CDR3 extends over 18 amino acids. Germline values: CDR1 SGHRS, CDR2 YFSETQ. The V and J ends lost 0 bases and 0 bases, in that order; junction bases with no gene match: 7. The CDR3 protein is CASSLVRASGGSTDTQYF. The CDR3 nucleotides read TGCGCCAGCAGCTTGGTACGAGCTAGCGGGGGAAGCACAGATACGCAGTATTTT.

This clone was seen only once. Other nucleotide sequences from this sample produce the same CDR3. This chain joins TRBV19 and TRBJ1-2; TRBD1 matches 9 bases. CDR3 length equals 13 residues. V was clipped by 3 bases and J by 7 bases; unmatched bases: 3. Germline values: CDR1 LNHDA, CDR2 SQIVND (reference sequence). The CDR3 sequence is CASSMGQGVGYTF. The CDR3, as DNA: TGTGCCAGTAGTATGGGACAGGGCGTTGGCTACACCTTC.

CDR3 amino acids: CASSLGFGDEGNEQFF. DNA of the CDR3: TGCGCCAGCAGCTTAGGTTTTGGGGACGAGGGCAATGAGCAGTTCTTC. The rearrangement joins TRBV5-1 to TRBJ2-1; D tentatively reads TRBD1 or TRBD2 (5 bases each). Germline V CDR1 and CDR2: SGHRS, YFSETQ. Trimming removed 2 bases from V and 6 bases from J, with 18 bases in between. The CDR3 loop spans 16 amino acids. The full variable domain, rest sourced from reference TRBV5-1 and TRBJ2-1, is KAGVTQTPRYLIKTRGQQVTLSCSPISGHRSVSWYQQTPGQGLQFLFEYFSETQRNKGNFPGRFSGRQFSNSRSEMNVSTLELGDSALYLCASSLGFGDEGNEQFFGPGTRLTVL.

This clone was seen a single time. The rearrangement joins TRBV10-1 to TRBJ2-7, with TRBD2 as a possible D gene (6 bases). V shed 8 bases and J shed 2 bases, with 16 bases lying between them. Germline CDR1 WNHNN, CDR2 SYGVQD (reference sequence). There are 14 residues in the CDR3. CDR3 sequence reads: CASQLARGAYEQYF. In DNA, the CDR3 is TGCGCCAGCCAACTAGCTAGAGGCGCCTACGAGCAGTACTTC.

The CDR3 coding sequence is TGCGCCAGCAGGAAGACAGGGGGCTACGAGGGCTACGAGCAGTACTTC. This translates into CASRKTGGYEGYEQYF. The chain uses TRBV5-1 and TRBJ2-7; 10 positions agree with TRBD1. The ends lost 5 bases at V and 3 bases at J; junction bases unmatched: 11. Germline V lookup: CDR1 SGHRS, CDR2 YFSETQ. The CDR3 totals 16 residues. Variable domain in full (rest from reference TRBV5-1 and TRBJ2-7): KAGVTQTPRYLIKTRGQQVTLSCSPISGHRSVSWYQQTPGQGLQFLFEYFSETQRNKGNFPGRFSGRQFSNSRSEMNVSTLELGDSALYLCASRKTGGYEGYEQYFGPGTRLTVT.

DNA of the CDR3: TGTGCCAGCAGCTTATCTCTAGAGCTAAGCACAGATACGCAGTATTTT. It translates to CASSLSLELSTDTQYF. V is TRBV11-2 and J is TRBJ2-3; unclear D gene. The CDR3 length is 16 residues. With 2 bases removed from V and 0 bases from J, the gap between germline ends came to 12 bases. The germline V gene has CDR1 SGHAT and CDR2 FQNNGV.

V is TRBV27 and J is TRBJ2-6; the match to TRBD2 covers 14 bases. The germline gives CDR1 MNHEY, CDR2 SMNVEV (reference sequence). CDR3 length: 18 amino acids. The J segment lost 1 base and the V segment lost 3 bases, leaving 2 bases of the junction unmatched. The CDR3 protein is CASSLRTSGRSGANVLTF. The CDR3 bases are TGTGCCAGCAGTTTGAGGACTAGCGGGAGGTCTGGGGCCAACGTCCTGACTTTC.

The chain carries TRBV7-6 and TRBJ1-2, with 7 bases matching TRBD1. Germline CDR1 reads SGHVS; CDR2 reads FNYEAQ. The CDR3 is made up of 12 amino acids. J was trimmed by 5 bases and V by 5 bases; bases with no gene match: 2. Here the CDR3 reads CASSAQGYGYTF. CDR3 coding DNA: TGTGCCAGCAGCGCACAGGGGTATGGCTACACCTTC.

This clone came up once. This chain connects TRBV7-3 to TRBJ2-6; D gene ambiguous. This CDR3 spans 13 amino acids. Trimming took off 3 bases at V and 3 bases at J, with 3 bases between the two ends. Germline V CDR1 and CDR2: SGHTA, FQGTGA. Written as DNA, the CDR3 is TGTGCCAGCAGCTTCGGTGGGGCCAACGTCCTGACTTTC. This sequence encodes CASSFGGANVLTF.

The chain recombines TRBV11-3 with TRBJ2-2, with TRBD2 matching 12 bases. With 1 base clipped from V and 6 bases from J, the junction kept 15 bases outside the gene matches. Germline-derived CDR1 and CDR2 are SGHNT and YENEEA. CDR3 size: 20 residues. The CDR3 protein is CASSLAWTSGTGASPGELFF. The DNA of the CDR3 is TGTGCCAGCAGCTTAGCCTGGACTAGCGGGACGGGGGCTTCTCCCGGGGAGCTGTTTTTT.

The chain recombines TRBV28 with TRBJ2-2; a possible D gene is TRBD2 (6 bases). The length of the CDR3 is 17 residues. CDR1 MDHEN and CDR2 SYDVKM come from the germline V gene. The ends were cut back, 3 bases at V and 0 bases at J, with 14 bases in the middle. CDR3 sequence reads: CASSFSGAGPNTGELFF. Written as DNA, the CDR3 is TGTGCCAGCAGTTTCAGCGGAGCGGGCCCGAACACCGGGGAGCTGTTTTTT.

This rearrangement joins TRBV28 to TRBJ1-4; a weak D match, TRBD1 (6 bases). V was shortened by 4 bases and J by 4 bases, with 13 bases between the two germline ends. Germline values: CDR1 MDHEN, CDR2 SYDVKM. This CDR3 region has 15 residues. CDR3 DNA sequence: TGTGCCAGCAGTTCCCCACAGGGACATAATGAAAAACTGTTTTTT. As protein: CASSSPQGHNEKLFF.

V usage is TRBV7-9 and J usage is TRBJ1-5, with 8 nucleotides matching TRBD1. Germline lookup yields CDR1 SEHNR and CDR2 FQNEAQ (reference sequence). The CDR3 sequence is 14 residues long. V lost 5 bases to trimming and J lost 3 bases; unmatched junction nucleotides: 3. This chain's CDR3 is CASSRTGSNQPQHF. The CDR3 DNA reads as TGTGCCAGCAGCAGGACAGGGTCCAATCAGCCCCAGCATTTT. The complete variable domain, with remaining parts taken from reference TRBV7-9 and TRBJ1-5, reads DTGVSQNPRHKITKRGQNVTFRCDPISEHNRLYWYRQTLGQGPEFLTYFQNEAQLEKSRLLSDRFSAERPKGSFSTLEIQRTEQGDSAMYLCASSRTGSNQPQHFGDGTRLSIL.

This clone has just one count. The rearrangement links TRBV5-1 to TRBJ2-7; 7 bases are shared with TRBD1. Unmatched junction bases numbered 11, after V lost 4 bases and J lost 7 bases. Germline V gives CDR1 SGHRS, CDR2 YFSETQ. CDR3 size: 14 residues. CDR3 sequence (DNA): TGCGCCAGCAGCCGAGGGACAGAAGTTCAGGAGCAGTACTTC. This codes for CASSRGTEVQEQYF.

This chain uses TRBV5-5 with TRBJ2-3; D may be TRBD2 (5 bases). V gave up 4 bases and J gave up 0 bases, with 15 bases separating them. The germline V gene encodes CDR1 SGHKS and CDR2 YYEKEE (reference sequence). The CDR3 sequence is 16 residues long. This chain's CDR3 is CASSLLSTGSTDTQYF. CDR3 nucleotides: TGTGCCAGCAGCCTTTTATCGACGGGGAGCACAGATACGCAGTATTTT.

The chain joins TRBV28 to TRBJ2-3; TRBD2 is a possible D gene (6 bases). This CDR3 comprises 16 residues. Between the trimmed V and J ends, which lost 2 bases and 1 base, there was a span of 13 bases. Germline loops: CDR1 MDHEN, CDR2 SYDVKM. CDR3 coding DNA: TGTGCCAGCAGTTTACCCTTGTCTAGCGGCACAGATACGCAGTATTTT. Translation: CASSLPLSSGTDTQYF. The variable domain in full, with the rest retrieved from reference TRBV28 and TRBJ2-3, is DVKVTQSSRYLVKRTGEKVFLECVQDMDHENMFWYRQDPGLGLRLIYFSYDVKMKEKGDIPEGYSVSREKKERFSLILESASTNQTSMYLCASSLPLSSGTDTQYFGPGTRLTVL.

The chain uses TRBV19 and TRBJ1-5, with D maybe TRBD1 (6 bases). The CDR3 runs 15 residues. V was cut by 6 bases and J by 4 bases, with 16 bases left in between. Germline CDR1 reads LNHDA; CDR2 reads SQIVND (reference sequence). CDR3 nucleotides: TGTGCCAGTAGCGTGACAGGAAGGAGGAATCAGCCCCAGCATTTT. As protein: CASSVTGRRNQPQHF.